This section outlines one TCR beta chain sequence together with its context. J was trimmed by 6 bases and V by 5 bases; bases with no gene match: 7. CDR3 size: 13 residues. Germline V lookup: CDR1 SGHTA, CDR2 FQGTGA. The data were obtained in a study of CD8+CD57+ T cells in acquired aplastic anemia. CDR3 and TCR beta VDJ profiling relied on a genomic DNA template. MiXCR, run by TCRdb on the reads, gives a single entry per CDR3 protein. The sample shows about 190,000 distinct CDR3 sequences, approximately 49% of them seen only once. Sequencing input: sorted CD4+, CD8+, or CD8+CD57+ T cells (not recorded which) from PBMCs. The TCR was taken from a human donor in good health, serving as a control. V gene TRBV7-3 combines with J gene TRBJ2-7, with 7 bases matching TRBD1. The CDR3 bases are TGTGCCAGCAGCAACCGACAGGGCTCCGAGCAGTACTTC. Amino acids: CASSNRQGSEQYF.